The sequence of this TCR beta chain was determined in a study of CD8+ T cells in alopecia areata. Study details: Treatment comprised oral tofacitinib, 5 to 10 mg twice daily, in treated patients. Tofacitinib therapy took 6 to 18 months; 6 months off drug came after.

Collected material from alopecia areata patients comprised lesional scalp punch biopsies and peripheral blood. This CDR3 contains 13 residues. Germline CDR1 and CDR2: SNHLY and FYNNEI. V lost 7 bases and J lost 1, with 10 bases in between. RNA extraction was followed by reverse transcription into cDNA, which acted as the sequencing template. Sequencing used immunoSEQ multiplex PCR; TCRdb keeps in-frame clones, though not all of them. The sample includes approximately 150,000 clones, around 47% of them seen just once. The rearrangement links TRBV2 to TRBJ1-1; a weak D match, TRBD1 (5 bases). The clonotype was recovered from a human donor with alopecia areata. Sequenced material: CD4+ T cells sorted from blood. This CDR3 is CASIFDRNTEAFF. Here the CDR3 DNA reads TGTGCCAGCATCTTTGACAGGAACACTGAAGCTTTCTTT.